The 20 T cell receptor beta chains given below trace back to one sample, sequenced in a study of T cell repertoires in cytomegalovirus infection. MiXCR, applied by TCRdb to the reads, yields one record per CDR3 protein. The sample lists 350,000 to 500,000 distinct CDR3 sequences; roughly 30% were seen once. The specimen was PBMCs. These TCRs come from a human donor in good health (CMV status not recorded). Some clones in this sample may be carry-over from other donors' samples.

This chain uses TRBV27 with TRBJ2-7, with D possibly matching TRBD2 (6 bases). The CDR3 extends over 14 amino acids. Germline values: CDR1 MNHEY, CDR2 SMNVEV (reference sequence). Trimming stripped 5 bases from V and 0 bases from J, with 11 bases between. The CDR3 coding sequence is TGTGCCAGCAGTGACCGGGACTTCTCCTACGAGCAGTACTTC. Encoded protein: CASSDRDFSYEQYF.

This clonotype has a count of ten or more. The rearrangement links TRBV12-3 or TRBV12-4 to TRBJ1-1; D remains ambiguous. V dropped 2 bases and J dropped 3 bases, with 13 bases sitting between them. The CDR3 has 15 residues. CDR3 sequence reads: CASSLPPPEDTEAFF. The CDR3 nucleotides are TGTGCCAGCAGTTTACCCCCCCCGGAGGACACTGAAGCTTTCTTT.

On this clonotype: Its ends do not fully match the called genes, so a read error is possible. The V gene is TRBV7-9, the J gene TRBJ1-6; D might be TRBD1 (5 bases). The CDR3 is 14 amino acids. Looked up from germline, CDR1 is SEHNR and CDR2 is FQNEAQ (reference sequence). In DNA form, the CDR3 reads TGTGCCAGCATCTTATTTCAGGGCCCCTCACCCCTCCACTTT. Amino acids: CASILFQGPSPLHF.

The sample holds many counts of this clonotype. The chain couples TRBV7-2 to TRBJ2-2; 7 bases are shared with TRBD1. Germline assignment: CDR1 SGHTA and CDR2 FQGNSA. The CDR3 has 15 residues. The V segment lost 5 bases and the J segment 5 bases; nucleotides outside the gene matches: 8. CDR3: CASSRDSQRTGELFF. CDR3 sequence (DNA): TGTGCCAGCAGCCGGGACAGCCAAAGAACCGGGGAGCTGTTTTTT.

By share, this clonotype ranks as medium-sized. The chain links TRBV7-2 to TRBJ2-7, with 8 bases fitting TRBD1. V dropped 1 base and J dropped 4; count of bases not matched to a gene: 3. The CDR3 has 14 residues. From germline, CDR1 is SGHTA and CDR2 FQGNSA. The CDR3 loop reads CASSLGQGAYEQYF. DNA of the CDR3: TGTGCCAGCAGCTTAGGTCAGGGGGCTTACGAGCAGTACTTC.

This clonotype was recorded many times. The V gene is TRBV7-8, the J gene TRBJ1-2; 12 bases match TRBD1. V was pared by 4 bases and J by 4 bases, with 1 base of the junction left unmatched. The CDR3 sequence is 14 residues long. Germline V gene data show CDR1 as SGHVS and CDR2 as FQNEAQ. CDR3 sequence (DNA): TGTGCCAGCAGCTCGGGACAGGGGGCCTATGGCTACACCTTC. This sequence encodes CASSSGQGAYGYTF.

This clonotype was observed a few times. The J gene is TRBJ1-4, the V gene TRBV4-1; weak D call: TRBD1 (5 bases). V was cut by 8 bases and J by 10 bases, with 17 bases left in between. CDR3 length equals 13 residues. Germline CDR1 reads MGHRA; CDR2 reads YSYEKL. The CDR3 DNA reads TGCGCCAGCCAAGGACCAGGGAGTGGAAAACTGTTTTTT. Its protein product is CASQGPGSGKLFF.

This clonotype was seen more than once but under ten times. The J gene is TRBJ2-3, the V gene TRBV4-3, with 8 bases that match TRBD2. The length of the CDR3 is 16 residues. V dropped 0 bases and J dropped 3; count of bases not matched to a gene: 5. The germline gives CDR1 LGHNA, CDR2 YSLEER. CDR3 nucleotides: TGCGCCAGCAGCCAAGATCGGTTAGCGGGGACAGATACGCAGTATTTT. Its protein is CASSQDRLAGTDTQYF.

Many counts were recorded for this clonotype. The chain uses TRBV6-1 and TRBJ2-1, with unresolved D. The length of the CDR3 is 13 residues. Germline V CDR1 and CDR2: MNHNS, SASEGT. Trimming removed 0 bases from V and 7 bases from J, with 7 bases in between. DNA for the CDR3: TGTGCCAGCAGTGAAGCGCAGAGGAATGAGCAGTTCTTC. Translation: CASSEAQRNEQFF.

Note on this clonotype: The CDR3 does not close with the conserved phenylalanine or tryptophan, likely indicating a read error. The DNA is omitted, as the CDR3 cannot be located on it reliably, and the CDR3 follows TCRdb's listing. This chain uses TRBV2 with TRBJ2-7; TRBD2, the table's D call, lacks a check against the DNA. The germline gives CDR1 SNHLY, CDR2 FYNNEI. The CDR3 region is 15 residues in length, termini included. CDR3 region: CASSVEAGGPYEKYL.

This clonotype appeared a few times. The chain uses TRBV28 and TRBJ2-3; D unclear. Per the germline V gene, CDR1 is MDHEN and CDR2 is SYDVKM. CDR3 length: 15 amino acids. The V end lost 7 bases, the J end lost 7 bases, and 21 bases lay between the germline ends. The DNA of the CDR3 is TGTGCCAGCATCGGAATAGCTTCCTCCTTTTATACGCAGTATTTT. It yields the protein CASIGIASSFYTQYF. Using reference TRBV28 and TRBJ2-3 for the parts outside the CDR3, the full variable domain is DVKVTQSSRYLVKRTGEKVFLECVQDMDHENMFWYRQDPGLGLRLIYFSYDVKMKEKGDIPEGYSVSREKKERFSLILESASTNQTSMYLCASIGIASSFYTQYFGPGTRLTVL.

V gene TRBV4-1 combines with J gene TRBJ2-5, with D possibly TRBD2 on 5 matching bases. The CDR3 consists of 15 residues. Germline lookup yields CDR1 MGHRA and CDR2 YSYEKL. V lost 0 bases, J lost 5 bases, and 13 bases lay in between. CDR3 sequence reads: CASSQDERGEETQYF. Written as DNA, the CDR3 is TGCGCCAGCAGCCAAGATGAACGGGGAGAGGAGACCCAGTACTTC.

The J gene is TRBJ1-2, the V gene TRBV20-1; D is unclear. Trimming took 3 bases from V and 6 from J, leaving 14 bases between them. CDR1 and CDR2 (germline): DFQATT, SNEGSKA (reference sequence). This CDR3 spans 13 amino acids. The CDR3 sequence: CSASFRSYNGYTF. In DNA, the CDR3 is TGCAGTGCTAGTTTCCGCAGTTATAATGGCTACACCTTC.

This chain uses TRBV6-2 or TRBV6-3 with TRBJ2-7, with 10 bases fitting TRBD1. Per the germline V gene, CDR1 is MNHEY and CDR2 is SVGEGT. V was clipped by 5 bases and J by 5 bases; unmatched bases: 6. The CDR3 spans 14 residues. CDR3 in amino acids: CASSGPGQGHEQYF. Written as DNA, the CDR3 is TGTGCCAGCAGTGGTCCGGGACAGGGGCACGAGCAGTACTTC.

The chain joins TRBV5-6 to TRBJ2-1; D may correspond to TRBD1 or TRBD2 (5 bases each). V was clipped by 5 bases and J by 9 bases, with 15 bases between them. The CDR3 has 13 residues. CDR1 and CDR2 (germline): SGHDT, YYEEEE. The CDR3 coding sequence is TGTGCCAGCAGGCCAAGAGGGGTTACTGAGCAGTTCTTC. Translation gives CASRPRGVTEQFF.

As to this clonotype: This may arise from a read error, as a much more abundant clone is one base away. The CDR3 sequence is CASSLAVGTDTQYF. The CDR3 region has the DNA TGTGCCAGCAGCTTAGCGGTGGGCACAGATACGCAGTATTTT. This chain links TRBV7-9 with TRBJ2-3; D unresolved. V lost 0 bases, J lost 1 base, and 5 bases lay in between. The length of the CDR3 is 14 residues. Germline V lookup: CDR1 SEHNR, CDR2 FQNEAQ (reference sequence).

CDR3 sequence (DNA): TGTGCCAGCAGCTTAGGCGGGGGTTCGGGTGAAAAACTGTTTTTT. Encoded protein: CASSLGGGSGEKLFF. V gene TRBV7-2 combines with J gene TRBJ1-4; possible D gene TRBD1, 5 bases. Trimming stripped 1 base from V and 7 bases from J, with 13 bases between. Germline values: CDR1 SGHTA, CDR2 FQGNSA. The CDR3 is made up of 15 amino acids.

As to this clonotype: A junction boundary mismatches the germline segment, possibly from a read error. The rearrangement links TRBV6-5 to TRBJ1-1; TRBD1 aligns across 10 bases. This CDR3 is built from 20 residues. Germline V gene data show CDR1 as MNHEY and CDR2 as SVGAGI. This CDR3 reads CASRYTANSSATGGLAEDFF. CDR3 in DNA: TGTGCCAGCAGGTACACCGCAAACTCATCAGCGACAGGGGGCTTGGCTGAAGATTTCTTT.

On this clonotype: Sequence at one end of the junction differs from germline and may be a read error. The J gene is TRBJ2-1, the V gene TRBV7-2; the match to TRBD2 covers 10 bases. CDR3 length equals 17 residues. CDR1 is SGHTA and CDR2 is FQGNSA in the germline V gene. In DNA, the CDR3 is TGTGCCATCAGCTTCTCCCCTGGACTAGCGGTGGACAATGAGCAGTTCTTC. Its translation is CAISFSPGLAVDNEQFF.

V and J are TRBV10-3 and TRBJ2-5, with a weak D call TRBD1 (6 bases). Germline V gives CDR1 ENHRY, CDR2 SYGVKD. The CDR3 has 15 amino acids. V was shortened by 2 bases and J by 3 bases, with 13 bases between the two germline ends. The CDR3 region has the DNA TGTGCCATCAGTGAGACCGGGACAACTGAAGAGACCCAGTACTTC. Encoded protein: CAISETGTTEETQYF.